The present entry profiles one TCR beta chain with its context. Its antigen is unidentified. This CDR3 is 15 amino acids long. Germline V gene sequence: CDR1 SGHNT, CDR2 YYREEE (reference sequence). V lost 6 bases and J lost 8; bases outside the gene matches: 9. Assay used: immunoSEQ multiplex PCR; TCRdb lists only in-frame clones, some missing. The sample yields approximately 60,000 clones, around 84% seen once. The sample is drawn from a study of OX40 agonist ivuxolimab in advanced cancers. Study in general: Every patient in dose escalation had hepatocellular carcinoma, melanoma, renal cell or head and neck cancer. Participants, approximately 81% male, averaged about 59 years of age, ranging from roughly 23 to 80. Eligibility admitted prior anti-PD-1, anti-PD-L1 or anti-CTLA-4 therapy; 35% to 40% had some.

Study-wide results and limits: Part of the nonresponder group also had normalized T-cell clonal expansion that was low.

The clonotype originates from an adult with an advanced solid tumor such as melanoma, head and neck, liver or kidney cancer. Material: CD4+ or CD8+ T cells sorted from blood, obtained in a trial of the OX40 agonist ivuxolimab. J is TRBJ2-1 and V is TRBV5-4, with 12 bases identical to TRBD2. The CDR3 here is CASTQRLAGVDEQFF. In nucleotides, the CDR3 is TGTGCCAGCACCCAAAGACTAGCGGGAGTTGATGAGCAGTTCTTC. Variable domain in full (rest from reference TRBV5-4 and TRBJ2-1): ETGVTQSPTHLIKTRGQQVTLRCSSQSGHNTVSWYQQALGQGPQFIFQYYREEENGRGNFPPRFSGLQFPNYSSELNVNALELDDSALYLCASTQRLAGVDEQFFGPGTRLTVL.